This passage covers 25 T cell receptor beta chains from one sample sequenced in a study of T cells after yellow fever vaccination. TCRdb reprocessed the 5' RACE reads via MiXCR and lists one record per CDR3 protein. The data contain approximately 600,000 distinct CDR3 sequences, 10% to 15% of them singletons. Material: PBMCs, obtained on the day of the yellow fever booster vaccination. Receptors were obtained from a man aged 25-40 years who received the YFV17D yellow fever vaccine.

This chain links TRBV2 with TRBJ2-3; 10 bases are shared with TRBD2. Germline assignment: CDR1 SNHLY and CDR2 FYNNEI. V dropped 6 bases and J dropped 1; count of bases not matched to a gene: 10. The CDR3 is 17 residues long. The CDR3 nucleotides read TGTGCCAGCAGGGCCCAAGCGAGCGGGAGGGGCACAGATACGCAGTATTTT. It yields the protein CASRAQASGRGTDTQYF.

The sample holds a few counts of this clonotype. The chain uses TRBV20-1 and TRBJ2-7; the match to TRBD2 covers 12 bases. Looked up from germline, CDR1 is DFQATT and CDR2 is SNEGSKA (reference sequence). Trimming cost V 2 bases and J 2 bases; bases outside gene matches: 1. The length of the CDR3 is 14 residues. The CDR3 here is CSARPSGRAYEQYF. The CDR3 region has the DNA TGCAGTGCTAGACCTAGCGGGAGGGCCTACGAGCAGTACTTC.

V is TRBV2 and J is TRBJ2-1; D is uncertain. V lost 6 bases, J lost 2 bases, and 8 bases lay in between. Germline assignment: CDR1 SNHLY and CDR2 FYNNEI. This CDR3 is built from 13 residues. The CDR3 protein is CASRPGAYNEQFF. CDR3 in DNA: TGTGCCAGCAGGCCTGGGGCCTACAATGAGCAGTTCTTC. The full variable domain, completed using reference TRBV2 and TRBJ2-1, is EPEVTQTPSHQVTQMGQEVILRCVPISNHLYFYWYRQILGQKVEFLVSFYNNEISEKSEIFDDQFSVERPDGSNFTLKIRSTKLEDSAMYFCASRPGAYNEQFFGPGTRLTVL.

The rearrangement links TRBV28 to TRBJ2-7; 10 nucleotides match TRBD2. CDR1 is MDHEN and CDR2 is SYDVKM in the germline V gene. The J segment lost 6 bases and the V segment lost 3 bases, leaving 8 bases of the junction unmatched. The CDR3 spans 15 residues. CDR3 in amino acids: CASSFSGRKAGEQYF. DNA of the CDR3: TGTGCCAGCAGTTTTAGCGGGAGGAAAGCGGGCGAGCAGTACTTC. The whole variable domain, filled in from reference TRBV28 and TRBJ2-7, reads DVKVTQSSRYLVKRTGEKVFLECVQDMDHENMFWYRQDPGLGLRLIYFSYDVKMKEKGDIPEGYSVSREKKERFSLILESASTNQTSMYLCASSFSGRKAGEQYFGPGTRLTVT.

This clonotype was observed a few times. The rearrangement links TRBV5-5 to TRBJ2-3, with D possibly matching TRBD2 (5 bases). Germline CDR1 SGHKS, CDR2 YYEKEE (reference sequence). There are 15 residues in the CDR3. Trimming left V 0 bases short and J 2 bases short, with 10 bases between. The CDR3 DNA reads TGTGCCAGCAGCTTGGAGGACGGACTCACAGATACGCAGTATTTT. Protein: CASSLEDGLTDTQYF.

In DNA, the CDR3 is TGTGCCAGCAGCGCCTCAGGACAGGGGGGCTACGAGCAGTACTTC. This gives the protein CASSASGQGGYEQYF. The chain employs TRBV9 and TRBJ2-7; 10 bases line up with TRBD1. Germline assignment: CDR1 SGDLS and CDR2 YYNGEE. The CDR3 extends over 15 amino acids. J lost 3 bases, V lost 3 bases, and 6 bases had no gene match.

The chain uses TRBV12-5 and TRBJ2-1; 7 nucleotides agree with TRBD2. Trimming at V came to 5 bases and at J to 0 bases, leaving 4 bases not matched to a gene. Germline V CDR1 and CDR2: LGHNT, FRNRAP. The CDR3 is made up of 15 amino acids. The CDR3 is CASGLAVSSYNEQFF. CDR3 DNA sequence: TGTGCTAGTGGTCTAGCGGTAAGCTCCTACAATGAGCAGTTCTTC.

The chain combines TRBV5-5 with TRBJ2-1; D might be TRBD2 (6 bases). Germline V CDR1 and CDR2: SGHKS, YYEKEE (reference sequence). The CDR3 contains 12 residues. Trimming took 5 bases from V and 6 from J, leaving 9 bases between them. CDR3 in amino acids: CASRISGNEQFF. The CDR3, as DNA: TGTGCCAGCAGGATTAGCGGCAATGAGCAGTTCTTC.

The chain has TRBV5-1 and TRBJ2-1; 8 bases are a match to TRBD2. Trimming removed 3 bases from V and 2 bases from J; junction bases left unmatched: 7. Germline values: CDR1 SGHRS, CDR2 YFSETQ. The CDR3 has 16 amino acids. DNA for the CDR3: TGCGCCAGCAGCTCATCCGGGACTAGGACCTACAATGAGCAGTTCTTC. Protein: CASSSSGTRTYNEQFF.

In this sample, this clonotype turned up a few times. The rearrangement links TRBV12-3 or TRBV12-4 to TRBJ1-6; unclear D gene. The V and J ends lost 5 bases and 5 bases respectively, with 10 bases between them. This CDR3 comprises 14 residues. CDR3 sequence: CASSADTHNSPLHF. The CDR3 bases are TGTGCCAGCAGTGCTGACACCCATAATTCACCCCTCCACTTT.

The table lists this clonotype with a few counts. The gene calls are TRBV12-3 or TRBV12-4 and TRBJ1-1, with D possibly TRBD1 on 5 matching bases. The CDR3 runs to 13 residues. Trimming stripped 7 bases from V and 2 bases from J, with 11 bases between. CDR3 protein: CASIPGDNTEAFF. CDR3 bases: TGTGCCAGCATCCCGGGGGATAACACTGAAGCTTTCTTT.

In this sample, this clonotype turned up a few times. The chain recombines TRBV6-2 or TRBV6-3 with TRBJ2-7; 9 bases are a match to TRBD2. The CDR3 has 20 amino acids. V trimming: 2 bases; J trimming: 5 bases; junction bases outside the gene matches: 22. Germline V gene sequence: CDR1 MNHEY, CDR2 SVGEGT. The CDR3 sequence is CASSYRGGYSGRGIADEQYF. CDR3 sequence (DNA): TGTGCCAGCAGTTACCGTGGGGGATATAGCGGGAGAGGTATAGCGGACGAGCAGTACTTC.

This clonotype has only a few counts. The chain couples TRBV29-1 to TRBJ2-5; 7 bases match TRBD1. Trimming removed 6 bases from V and 1 base from J; junction bases left unmatched: 5. From germline, CDR1 is SQVTM and CDR2 ANQGSEA. The CDR3 totals 13 residues. DNA for the CDR3: TGCAGCGTCCTGGACAGGACCCAAGAGACCCAGTACTTC. It encodes CSVLDRTQETQYF.

The chain couples TRBV2 to TRBJ2-3, with D possibly being TRBD2 (6 bases). CDR3 length: 13 residues. Per germline, CDR1 SNHLY and CDR2 FYNNEI. The V and J ends lost 8 bases and 5 bases respectively, with 14 bases between them. DNA of the CDR3: TGTGCCAGCGCTCGGGACTCCTTAGATACGCAGTATTTT. Residues: CASARDSLDTQYF.

The chain carries TRBV6-2 or TRBV6-3 and TRBJ2-5; possible D gene TRBD2, 6 bases. This CDR3 has 16 residues. Deletions cut 1 base from V and 4 bases from J, with 16 bases between. From germline, CDR1 is MNHEY and CDR2 SVGEGT. This CDR3 is CASSYWPAGRGETQYF. The DNA for the CDR3 is TGTGCCAGCAGTTACTGGCCCGCGGGAAGGGGAGAGACCCAGTACTTC.

This clonotype was seen once. This chain links TRBV19 with TRBJ2-7; 10 nucleotides line up with TRBD2. The germline gives CDR1 LNHDA, CDR2 SQIVND (reference sequence). The CDR3 is made up of 14 amino acids. J was trimmed by 3 bases and V by 3 bases; bases with no gene match: 2. CDR3 DNA sequence: TGTGCCAGTAGTATTGGGACTAGCGTCTACGAGCAGTACTTC. Translating gives CASSIGTSVYEQYF.

In its sample, this clonotype was seen many times. This rearrangement joins TRBV2 to TRBJ2-7, with D possibly being TRBD1 (6 bases). The CDR3 covers 14 residues. The V gene lost 5 bases and the J gene lost 3 bases, with 14 bases spanning the gap. Germline V gene sequence: CDR1 SNHLY, CDR2 FYNNEI. CDR3 residues: CASSRPTGRYEQYF. CDR3 sequence (DNA): TGTGCCAGCAGTCGTCCGACAGGTCGCTACGAGCAGTACTTC.

V gene TRBV6-6 combines with J gene TRBJ1-1; 9 nucleotides agree with TRBD1. CDR1 MNHNY and CDR2 SVGAGI come from the germline V gene (reference sequence). The CDR3 covers 13 residues. V was pared by 8 bases and J by 2 bases, with 3 bases of the junction left unmatched. The CDR3 DNA sequence: TGTGCCAGCGGGGGACAGGGAAACACTGAAGCTTTCTTT. Translation: CASGGQGNTEAFF.

V and J are TRBV9 and TRBJ2-7; the D gene is possibly TRBD1 (6 bases). Trimming stripped 0 bases from V and 3 bases from J, with 10 bases between. Germline-derived CDR1 and CDR2 are SGDLS and YYNGEE. This CDR3 is built from 14 residues. The CDR3 reads CASSVGAGVYEQYF. The CDR3 DNA follows: TGTGCCAGCAGCGTAGGGGCAGGGGTCTACGAGCAGTACTTC.

The CDR3 DNA reads TGCAGTGCTAGACCGGGGGTGGGTCAGCCCCAGCATTTT. Protein sequence: CSARPGVGQPQHF. V usage is TRBV20-1 and J usage is TRBJ1-5, with D maybe TRBD1 (5 bases). The germline V gene encodes CDR1 DFQATT and CDR2 SNEGSKA (reference sequence). Trimming pared 2 bases from V and 6 bases from J, leaving 11 bases between. This CDR3 has 13 amino acids.

CDR3 DNA sequence: TGCAGTGCTCCGCCCGCCCCGGGACAGGGATCAGCAGATACGCAGTATTTT. It translates to CSAPPAPGQGSADTQYF. The chain recombines TRBV20-1 with TRBJ2-3; 9 bases map to TRBD1. V was clipped by 5 bases and J by 4 bases; unmatched bases: 16. The length of the CDR3 is 17 residues. Germline loops: CDR1 DFQATT, CDR2 SNEGSKA (reference sequence).

V is TRBV7-3 and J is TRBJ2-1; 9 bases align to TRBD1. The CDR3 sequence is 15 residues long. The germline V gene encodes CDR1 SGHTA and CDR2 FQGTGA. V trimming: 6 bases; J trimming: 5 bases; junction bases outside the gene matches: 8. The CDR3 sequence is CASSPRTGDHNEQFF. CDR3 sequence (DNA): TGTGCCAGCAGTCCTAGGACAGGGGACCACAATGAGCAGTTCTTC. Variable domain in full (rest from reference TRBV7-3 and TRBJ2-1): GAGVSQTPSNKVTEKGKYVELRCDPISGHTALYWYRQSLGQGPEFLIYFQGTGAADDSGLPNDRFFAVRPEGSVSTLKIQRTERGDSAVYLCASSPRTGDHNEQFFGPGTRLTVL.

This clonotype was counted only a few times. The rearrangement links TRBV7-3 to TRBJ2-3; no reliable D call. The CDR3 is made up of 14 amino acids. V lost 1 base and J 2 bases, leaving 7 bases between the germline ends. CDR1 and CDR2 from the germline V gene are SGHTA and FQGTGA. Here the CDR3 DNA reads TGTGCCAGCAGCTTAATTGGGGTCACAGATACGCAGTATTTT. This gives the protein CASSLIGVTDTQYF.

Ten or more counts support this clonotype. The junction departs from germline at one end; a sequencing error may be responsible. The V gene is TRBV7-9, the J gene TRBJ2-7; the D is unclear. This CDR3 is built from 11 residues. The germline V gene has CDR1 SEHNR and CDR2 FQNEAQ (reference sequence). The CDR3 DNA is TGCGCCAGCAGCCCCGACTACGAGCAGTACTTC. Residues: CASSPDYEQYF.

The chain combines TRBV5-1 with TRBJ2-5; TRBD2 agrees at 11 bases. J was trimmed by 2 bases and V by 0 bases; bases with no gene match: 6. In germline, CDR1 is SGHRS, CDR2 YFSETQ. The CDR3 length is 17 residues. The CDR3 DNA follows: TGCGCCAGCAGCTTGGCCATGAGACTAGCGGGACAAGAGACCCAGTACTTC. It encodes CASSLAMRLAGQETQYF.